This T cell receptor (beta chain) was sequenced during a study of cytomegalovirus exposure and HLA in healthy donors. General observations from the study: Donor immune exposure was known only as CMV serostatus. Among TCR beta chains, those listed as cytomegalovirus-associated numbered around 160.

The PCR contained 60 Vbeta and 13 Jbeta primers. Profiled with immunoSEQ multiplex PCR; TCRdb holds only in-frame clones, not every one. The sample holds 160,000 or so clones, 82% seen once. Worth noting for this clone: Its antigen is undetermined.

The CDR3 has 15 residues. V shed 6 bases and J 5 bases; nucleotides not matched to a gene: 7. Germline V lookup: CDR1 SGHAT, CDR2 FQNNGV. The chain carries TRBV11-2 and TRBJ1-6; 7 bases are a match to TRBD1. The sequence came from a woman between 45 and 60 years old in good health and CMV-seropositive. The specimen was PBMCs. CDR3 loop: CASRIRDSHNSPLHF. The CDR3 coding sequence is TGTGCCAGCAGGATAAGGGACAGCCATAATTCACCCCTCCACTTT.